The rows below give T cell receptor beta chains drawn from one sample of a study of blood T cell repertoires in COVID-19. Libraries were prepared by immunoSEQ multiplex PCR; TCRdb keeps only in-frame clonotypes and omits some of them. The data hold roughly 130,000 clones, with around 79% observed a single time. Sequences were obtained from peripheral blood. The receptor source for this set is a man aged 55 to 70 with acute or convalescent COVID-19. The CDR3 runs from the conserved cysteine through the conserved F or W. The D gene is left open where the match is weak. Clone size is given for some rows only: seen once, a few or many times, or a class if the clone is expanded.

D	V	size	J	DNA	CDR3
NA	TRBV7-2	few	TRBJ1-5	TGTGCCAGCAGCTTCCAGGACGGAGGAAATCAGCCCCAGCATTTT	CASSFQDGGNQPQHF
NA	TRBV3-1/TRBV3-2	once	TRBJ2-7	TGTGCCAGCAGCCTGGAGGTAACCTACGAGCAGTACTTC	CASSLEVTYEQYF
TRBD1	TRBV27	NA	TRBJ2-5	TGTGCCAGCAGTTTTCGGGACAGCCAAGAGACCCAGTACTTC	CASSFRDSQETQYF
TRBD1	TRBV18	NA	TRBJ2-1	TGTGCCAGCTCAGAAAGGACAGGGGGAGGTGAGCAGTTCTTC	CASSERTGGGEQFF
NA	TRBV4-2	few	TRBJ1-4	TGTGCCAGCAGCCAAGGAGAAGGGGTTCGTAATGAAAAACTGTTTTTT	CASSQGEGVRNEKLFF
NA	TRBV7-2	NA	TRBJ2-1	TGTGCCAGCAGCTTAAGAGGAGATAGCGCAAAAAATGAGCAGTTCTTC	CASSLRGDSAKNEQFF
TRBD2	TRBV19	NA	TRBJ2-3	TGTGCCAGTGCGGGGGGGGATACGCAGTATTTT	CASAGGDTQYF
TRBD2	TRBV6-2/TRBV6-3	NA	TRBJ2-1	TGTGCCAGCAGTCAAGGACTAGCGGGAGTAGGAGAGCAGTTCTTC	CASSQGLAGVGEQFF
NA	TRBV11-2	once	TRBJ1-6	TGTGCCAGCAGCCGACAGTGGAATTCACCCCTCCACTTT	CASSRQWNSPLHF
NA	TRBV20-1	NA	TRBJ2-3	TGCAGTGGGGCTCAAGATACGCAGTATTTT	CSGAQDTQYF
NA	TRBV6-5	NA	TRBJ1-6	TGTGCCAGCACCCGCACAGGGTTAGGATCACCCCTCCACTTT	CASTRTGLGSPLHF
NA	TRBV19	few	TRBJ2-3	TGTGCCAGTAGTTTAGGGACTTCCCGGGATACGCAGTATTTT	CASSLGTSRDTQYF
NA	TRBV30	NA	TRBJ1-6	TGTGCCTGGAGCAGGCAGGGTAATTCACCCCTCCACTTT	CAWSRQGNSPLHF
NA	TRBV4-2	NA	TRBJ1-3	TGTGCCAGCAGCCAAGGCCAACAGGACTACTCTGGAAACACCATATATTTT	CASSQGQQDYSGNTIYF
NA	TRBV2	NA	TRBJ2-1	TGTGCCAGCAGTGCCGCGCCAGCGGCCAGCTCCTACAATGAGCAGTTCTTC	CASSAAPAASSYNEQFF
TRBD1	TRBV7-2	NA	TRBJ1-2	TGTGCCAGCAGCCGCGGGACAGGCCTCTATGGCTACACCTTC	CASSRGTGLYGYTF
NA	TRBV29-1	NA	TRBJ1-2	TGCAGCGTTGAAGATTCGGAGGGGTCCGGCTACACCTTC	CSVEDSEGSGYTF
NA	TRBV19	NA	TRBJ1-5	TGTGCCAGTAGTATGGAGGAGAGGGATAGCAATCAGCCCCAGCATTTT	CASSMEERDSNQPQHF
TRBD1	TRBV28	NA	TRBJ2-7	TGTGCCAGCAGCAACCTACCGGGACAGGGGGCGGAAACTATATCCTACGAGCAGTACTTC	CASSNLPGQGAETISYEQYF
NA	TRBV27	NA	TRBJ1-5	TGTGCCAGCAGTCTGGACGGGAGTCAGCAGCCCCAGCATTTT	CASSLDGSQQPQHF
NA	TRBV4-1	once	TRBJ1-2	TGCGCCAGCAGCCAAGCACAGGGTAACTATGGCTACACCTTC	CASSQAQGNYGYTF
NA	TRBV7-6	NA	TRBJ1-3	TGTGCCAGCAGCCCAAATCCGGACACCATATATTTT	CASSPNPDTIYF
TRBD2	TRBV5-4	few	TRBJ2-1	TGTGCCAGCAGCTTAGGACTAGCGGGAGAGGGTCTTGAGCAGTTCTTC	CASSLGLAGEGLEQFF
NA	TRBV5-1	NA	TRBJ1-1	TGCGCCAGCAGCGAGGGGGTTCGTAGGACCACTGAAGCTTTCTTT	CASSEGVRRTTEAFF
NA	TRBV30	NA	TRBJ1-3	TGTGCCTGGAGTACAGGCAGGGATAAAGGAAACACCATATATTTT	CAWSTGRDKGNTIYF
NA	TRBV3-1/TRBV3-2	few	TRBJ1-5	TGTGCCAGCAGCCTCATGGCGGATCAGCCCCAGCATTTT	CASSLMADQPQHF
NA	TRBV3-1/TRBV3-2	NA	TRBJ1-4	TGTGCCAGCAGCTACCGGGACATTGGGGAAAAACTGTTTTTT	CASSYRDIGEKLFF
NA	TRBV28	NA	TRBJ1-5	TGTGCCAGCAGTTTTTTTGGGGGGAGCAATCAGCCCCAGCATTTT	CASSFFGGSNQPQHF
TRBD2	TRBV30	NA	TRBJ2-3	TGTGCCTGGAGTTCGGGAGGCACCAGCACAGATACGCAGTATTTT	CAWSSGGTSTDTQYF
NA	TRBV7-3	NA	TRBJ1-2	TGTGCCAGCAGCCCCGGAGGCGGTGGCTACACCTTC	CASSPGGGGYTF
NA	TRBV11-2	NA	TRBJ1-2	TGTGCCAGCAGCCTGCGGGGGAGGGATGGCTACACCTTC	CASSLRGRDGYTF
TRBD1	TRBV28	NA	TRBJ2-3	TGTGCCAGCAGTTTACGACAGGGTCGGACAGATACGCAGTATTTT	CASSLRQGRTDTQYF
NA	TRBV24-1	NA	TRBJ2-5	TGTGCCACCAGTGCCCCCCCGTATGAGACCCAGTACTTC	CATSAPPYETQYF
NA	TRBV19	NA	TRBJ2-6	TGTGCCAGTAGTATCCCAATTATGGGACTCTCTGGGGCCAACGTCCTGACTTTC	CASSIPIMGLSGANVLTF
TRBD1	TRBV30	NA	TRBJ1-1	TGTGCCTGGACCCAGCGACAGGTGTGGGGGGACAGGGGAGCTTTCTTT	CAWTQRQVWGDRGAFF
TRBD1	TRBV9	NA	TRBJ1-1	TGTGCCAGCAGCTTACTACAGGGGGACACTGAAGCTTTCTTT	CASSLLQGDTEAFF
NA	TRBV5-6	NA	TRBJ1-1	TGTGCCAGCAGCTTGGCAGGGGCGAACACTGAAGCTTTCTTT	CASSLAGANTEAFF
TRBD2	TRBV4-2	NA	TRBJ2-7	TGTGCCAGCAGCCAAGAGGTCTGGACGGGAGGGCACGAGCAGTACTTC	CASSQEVWTGGHEQYF
TRBD2	TRBV10-3	NA	TRBJ2-3	TGTGCCATCAGTGGACTAGCGACAGATACGCAGTATTTT	CAISGLATDTQYF
NA	TRBV7-2	NA	TRBJ2-3	TGTGCCAGCAGCTTAAGCGGGAGCACAGATACGCAGTATTTT	CASSLSGSTDTQYF
NA	TRBV18	NA	TRBJ1-1	TGTGCCAGCTCACCACCAGGGGCTATCATGAACACTGAAGCTTTCTTT	CASSPPGAIMNTEAFF
TRBD2	TRBV28	NA	TRBJ2-7	TGTGCCAGCAGGGCTAGCGGGGATTACGAGCAGTACTTC	CASRASGDYEQYF
TRBD2	TRBV6-5	NA	TRBJ2-7	TGTGCCAGCACCCCAGCGGGAGGCCTCTACGAGCAGTACTTC	CASTPAGGLYEQYF